This T cell receptor (beta chain) is from a study of blood T cell repertoires in COVID-19. Authors' processing steps: For nucleated cells, counts were estimated from reference gene primer amplification. Some clones are missing from TCRdb's copy, which holds only in-frame ones; the method was immunoSEQ multiplex PCR. V and J calls and clone size are those listed in that table; D and trimming were worked out from the DNA. This table holds approximately 240,000 clones, about nine tenths found once. The CDR3 runs 16 residues. V was clipped by 1 base and J by 0 bases, with 10 bases between them. The V gene's germline CDR1 is SGHAT and CDR2 FQNNGV.

The V and J genes are TRBV11-2 and TRBJ2-1, with D perhaps TRBD1 (6 bases). Input material: PBMCs or T cells enriched from blood (not recorded which). The receptor comes from a woman in her thirties with acute COVID-19. The CDR3 nucleotides read TGTGCCAGCAGCTTAGGCGTAGGGGGCTCCTACAATGAGCAGTTCTTC. This sequence encodes CASSLGVGGSYNEQFF.